This T cell receptor beta chain was retrieved from a study of molecular identifiers for immune sequencing clone quantification. In TCRdb, the PCR reads were re-called with MiXCR into one record per CDR3 protein. The data show approximately 670,000 distinct CDR3 sequences, less than 20% seen once. Germline V gene data show CDR1 as MNHEY and CDR2 as SVGEGT. CDR3 length: 13 amino acids. Deletions cut 0 bases from V and 3 bases from J, with 6 bases between. The chain uses TRBV6-2 or TRBV6-3 and TRBJ2-7; D remains ambiguous. The sequenced sample was naive CD8+ T cells from blood, with Jurkat cell RNA spiked in. Stated subset: FACS-sorted CD8+CD4-CCR7+CD45RA+ naive T cells. The sequence came from a human donor in good health. Some libraries in this study had Jurkat cell RNA spiked in. The CDR3 DNA follows: TGTGCCAGCAGTTACTCCGAGTTCTACGAGCAGTACTTC. Translating it yields CASSYSEFYEQYF.